The 14 T cell receptor beta chains listed next were all sequenced from one sample in a study of T cell responses to AZD1222 COVID-19 vaccine. Generated by immunoSEQ multiplex PCR, the TCRdb table keeps only in-frame clones and is missing some. The sample includes fewer than 130,000 clones, approximately 85% seen only once; the top ten take 4% to 5%. Sample: peripheral blood, taken on day 0 of AZD1222 vaccination. The receptors were gathered from an adult in good health.

This sequence joins TRBV3-1 (or the pseudogene TRBV3-2) and TRBJ2-3, with TRBD2 identical over 9 bases. V lost 3 bases to trimming and J lost 14 bases; unmatched junction nucleotides: 9. Germline V lookup: CDR1 LGHDT, CDR2 YNNKEL (reference sequence). The CDR3 loop spans 13 amino acids. CDR3 sequence reads: CASSHLTSGPGYF. The CDR3 nucleotides are TGTGCCAGCAGCCATTTGACTAGCGGCCCGGGGTATTTT.

The chain joins TRBV27 to TRBJ2-7; D is unclear. Per germline, CDR1 MNHEY and CDR2 SMNVEV (reference sequence). This CDR3 is 14 amino acids long. V was shortened by 2 bases and J by 1 base, with 9 bases between the two germline ends. The CDR3 sequence is CASSLRRKSYEQYF. The CDR3 DNA follows: TGTGCCAGCAGTTTACGCAGGAAATCCTACGAGCAGTACTTC.

In this sample, this clone turned up a few times. This rearrangement joins TRBV7-9 to TRBJ1-5; D is undetermined. Trimming took 2 bases from V and 1 from J, leaving 0 bases between them. Germline V gene sequence: CDR1 SEHNR, CDR2 FQNEAQ (reference sequence). The CDR3 runs to 12 residues. The CDR3 sequence is CASSLSNQPQHF. The CDR3 DNA is TGTGCCAGCAGCTTAAGCAATCAGCCCCAGCATTTT.

The rearrangement joins TRBV28 to TRBJ1-1; D might be TRBD1 (5 bases). The CDR3 has 16 residues. The V end lost 5 bases, the J end lost 4 bases, and 20 bases lay between the germline ends. CDR1 and CDR2 (germline): MDHEN, SYDVKM. CDR3 loop: CASSMERGGPGTEAFF. Written as DNA, the CDR3 is TGTGCCAGCAGTATGGAGCGGGGGGGTCCAGGCACTGAAGCTTTCTTT.

The gene calls are TRBV6-5 and TRBJ1-5; TRBD1 might be the D (6 bases). In germline, CDR1 is MNHEY, CDR2 SVGAGI. The length of the CDR3 is 14 residues. With 7 bases removed from V and 4 bases from J, the gap between germline ends came to 14 bases. The CDR3: CASTLPGVNQPQHF. DNA for the CDR3: TGTGCCAGCACACTACCAGGGGTTAATCAGCCCCAGCATTTT.

V usage is TRBV20-1 and J usage is TRBJ1-1; D is undetermined. Germline V gene lookup returns CDR1 DFQATT and CDR2 SNEGSKA (reference sequence). The V gene lost 2 bases and the J gene lost 6 bases, with 7 bases spanning the gap. The CDR3 contains 11 residues. The CDR3 DNA sequence: TGCAGTGCTAGATTTACTGCTGAAGCTTTCTTT. It specifies CSARFTAEAFF.

The V and J genes are TRBV2 and TRBJ1-2; D is possibly TRBD1 (5 bases). Germline V gene sequence: CDR1 SNHLY, CDR2 FYNNEI. CDR3 length: 13 amino acids. V lost 6 bases and J lost 8, with 16 bases in between. The CDR3 DNA reads as TGTGCCAGCAGGAGGTTGGGGGGTAGGGGCTACACCTTC. Residues: CASRRLGGRGYTF.

This chain joins TRBV9 and TRBJ1-2, with no clear D. V was cut by 0 bases and J by 4 bases, with 13 bases left in between. The CDR3 runs to 15 residues. Germline CDR1 is SGDLS and CDR2 is YYNGEE. In DNA, the CDR3 is TGTGCCAGCAGCGTAGAACCGGGTAGTGCCTATGGCTACACCTTC. This encodes CASSVEPGSAYGYTF.

The chain is built from TRBV10-3 and TRBJ2-7; 7 nucleotides match TRBD2. CDR1 and CDR2 (germline): ENHRY, SYGVKD. The CDR3 loop spans 14 amino acids. Unmatched junction bases numbered 8, after V lost 3 bases and J lost 6 bases. The CDR3 coding sequence is TGTGCCATCAGTGAATCCGGGAGGATCCCCGAGCAGTACTTC. Protein: CAISESGRIPEQYF.

This clone was recorded a few times. This rearrangement joins TRBV3-1 (or the pseudogene TRBV3-2) to TRBJ2-7; 13 bases are shared with TRBD2. The length of the CDR3 is 15 residues. Germline trimming cut 4 bases from V and 5 bases from J; bases unmatched to any gene: 5. Germline CDR1 LGHDT, CDR2 YNNKEL (reference sequence). The CDR3 DNA sequence: TGTGCCAGCAGCCGACCCGGGACTAGCGGGAACGAGCAGTACTTC. It encodes CASSRPGTSGNEQYF.

On this clone itself: The same CDR3 also results from other DNA sequences found in this sample. The V gene is TRBV18, the J gene TRBJ2-3; no clear D gene. Trimming shortened V by 3 bases and J by 0 bases, and 1 base separated the two germline ends. Germline CDR1 KGHSH, CDR2 LQKENI. CDR3 length equals 12 residues. CDR3 sequence (DNA): TGTGCCAGCTCACCTAGCACAGATACGCAGTATTTT. It yields the protein CASSPSTDTQYF.

This rearrangement joins TRBV7-3 to TRBJ1-1; tentative D call: TRBD1 (5 bases). CDR1 and CDR2 (germline): SGHTA, FQGTGA. CDR3 length: 16 amino acids. V was shortened by 5 bases and J by 0 bases, with 16 bases between the two germline ends. DNA of the CDR3: TGTGCCAGCAGCCCAAGCCCCCTAGGGGTGAACACTGAAGCTTTCTTT. It codes for CASSPSPLGVNTEAFF.

CDR3: CASSSGTPQQYF. The CDR3 DNA follows: TGTGCCAGCAGTTCCGGGACCCCTCAGCAGTACTTC. This chain uses TRBV28 with TRBJ2-7; D may match TRBD1 or TRBD2 (5 bases each). V lost 4 bases, J lost 8 bases, and 12 bases lay in between. CDR3 size: 12 residues. Looked up from germline, CDR1 is MDHEN and CDR2 is SYDVKM.

The gene calls are TRBV27 and TRBJ1-5, with 7 nucleotides matching TRBD1. The CDR3 contains 16 residues. Germline CDR1 and CDR2: MNHEY and SMNVEV (reference sequence). Unmatched junction bases numbered 7, after V lost 4 bases and J lost 1 base. The CDR3 loop reads CASSSSTGYSNQPQHF. The CDR3 DNA reads TGTGCCAGCAGTTCCTCGACAGGGTACAGCAATCAGCCCCAGCATTTT.